This record looks at one T cell receptor (beta chain) sequence and its context. Using immunoSEQ multiplex PCR, the repertoire was profiled, and TCRdb retains in-frame clones only, with some absent. The repertoire holds fewer than 90,000 clones, with 90% to 95% as singletons. Trimming removed 5 bases from V and 4 bases from J; junction bases left unmatched: 6. The CDR3 has 14 amino acids. Germline V CDR1 and CDR2: LNHDA, SQIVND (reference sequence). The sample originates from a study of T cell changes during pregnancy in multiple sclerosis. This sequence joins TRBV19 and TRBJ1-1; TRBD1 matches 8 bases. The sequencing used peripheral blood, collected in the third trimester of pregnancy. This TCR derives from a female donor in good health, enrolled as a control in a pregnancy study. CDR3 amino acids: CASSPQGAITEAFF. CDR3 nucleotides: TGTGCCAGTAGTCCTCAGGGGGCGATCACTGAAGCTTTCTTT.